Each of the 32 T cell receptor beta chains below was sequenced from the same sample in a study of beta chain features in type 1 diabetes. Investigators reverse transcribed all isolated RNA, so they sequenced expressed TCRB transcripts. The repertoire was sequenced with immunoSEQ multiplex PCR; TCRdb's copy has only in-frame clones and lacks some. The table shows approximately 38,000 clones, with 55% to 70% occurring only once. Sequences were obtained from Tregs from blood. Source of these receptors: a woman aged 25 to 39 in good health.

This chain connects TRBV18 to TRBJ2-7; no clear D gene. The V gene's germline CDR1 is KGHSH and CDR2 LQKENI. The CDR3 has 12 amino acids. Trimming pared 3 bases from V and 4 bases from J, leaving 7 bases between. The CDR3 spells CASSPSFYEQYF. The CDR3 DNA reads TGTGCCAGCTCACCTAGCTTTTACGAGCAGTACTTC.

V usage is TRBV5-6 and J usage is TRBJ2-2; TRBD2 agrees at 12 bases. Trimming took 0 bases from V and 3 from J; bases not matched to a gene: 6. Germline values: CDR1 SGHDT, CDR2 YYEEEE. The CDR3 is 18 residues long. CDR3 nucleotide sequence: TGTGCCAGCAGCTTGGTGCTAGCGGGAGGGCCTGACACCGGGGAGCTGTTTTTT. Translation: CASSLVLAGGPDTGELFF.

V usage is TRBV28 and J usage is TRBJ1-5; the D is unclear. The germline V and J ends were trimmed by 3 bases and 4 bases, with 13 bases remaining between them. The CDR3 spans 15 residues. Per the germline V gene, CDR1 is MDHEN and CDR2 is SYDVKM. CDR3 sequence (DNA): TGTGCCAGCAGTTTGGAATTTGGGAGAAATCAGCCCCAGCATTTT. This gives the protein CASSLEFGRNQPQHF.

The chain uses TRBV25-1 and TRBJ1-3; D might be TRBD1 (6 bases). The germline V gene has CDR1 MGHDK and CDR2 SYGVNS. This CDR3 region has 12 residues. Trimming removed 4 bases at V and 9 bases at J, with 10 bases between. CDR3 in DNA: TGTGCCAGCAGTGTTACAGGGTTCACCATATATTTT. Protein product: CASSVTGFTIYF.

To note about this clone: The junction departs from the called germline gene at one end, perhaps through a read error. The CDR3 reads CASTQLYRREDTGELFF. As DNA, the CDR3 is TGCGCCAGCACCCAACTTTACCGGCGGGAGGACACCGGGGAGCTGTTTTTT. The V call is TRBV4-1, the J call TRBJ2-2; 8 bases are a match to TRBD2. The CDR3 is made up of 17 amino acids. From germline, CDR1 is MGHRA and CDR2 YSYEKL.

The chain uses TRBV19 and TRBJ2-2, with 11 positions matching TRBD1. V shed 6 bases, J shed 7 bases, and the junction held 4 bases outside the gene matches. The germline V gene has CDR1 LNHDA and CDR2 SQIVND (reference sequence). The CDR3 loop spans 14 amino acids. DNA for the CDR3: TGTGCCAGTAGGGACAGGGGGCTTGTCGGGGAGCTGTTTTTT. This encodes CASRDRGLVGELFF.

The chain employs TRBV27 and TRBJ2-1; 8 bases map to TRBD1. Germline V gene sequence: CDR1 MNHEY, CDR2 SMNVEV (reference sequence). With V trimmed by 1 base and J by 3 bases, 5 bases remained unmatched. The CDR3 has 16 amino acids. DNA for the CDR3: TGTGCCAGCAGTTTATGGGTGGGGACAGGCTACAATGAGCAGTTCTTC. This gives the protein CASSLWVGTGYNEQFF.

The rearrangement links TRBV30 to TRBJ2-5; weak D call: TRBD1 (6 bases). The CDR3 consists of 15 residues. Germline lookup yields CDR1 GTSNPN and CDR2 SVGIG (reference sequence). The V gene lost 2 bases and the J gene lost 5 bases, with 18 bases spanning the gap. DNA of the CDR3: TGTGCCTGGAGTCCCAATACAGGGCTCTTCGAGACCCAGTACTTC. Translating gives CAWSPNTGLFETQYF.

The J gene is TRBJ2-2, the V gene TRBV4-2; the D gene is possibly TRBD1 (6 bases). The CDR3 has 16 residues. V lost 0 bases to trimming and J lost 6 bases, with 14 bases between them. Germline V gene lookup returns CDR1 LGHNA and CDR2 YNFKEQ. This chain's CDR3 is CASSQDFRGLPGELFF. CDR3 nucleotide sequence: TGTGCCAGCAGCCAAGATTTCAGGGGCCTACCCGGGGAGCTGTTTTTT.

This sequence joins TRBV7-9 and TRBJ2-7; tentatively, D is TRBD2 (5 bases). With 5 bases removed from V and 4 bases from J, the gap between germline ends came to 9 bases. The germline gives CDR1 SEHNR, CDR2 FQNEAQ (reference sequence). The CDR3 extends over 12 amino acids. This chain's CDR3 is CASSRGWYEQYF. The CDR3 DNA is TGTGCCAGCAGCCGGGGATGGTACGAGCAGTACTTC.

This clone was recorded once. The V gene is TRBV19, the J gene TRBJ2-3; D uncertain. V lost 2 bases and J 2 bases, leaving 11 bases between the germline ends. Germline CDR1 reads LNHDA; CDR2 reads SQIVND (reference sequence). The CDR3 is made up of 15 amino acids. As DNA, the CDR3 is TGTGCCAGTAGTATACAGTCTTCCTTCACAGATACGCAGTATTTT. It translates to CASSIQSSFTDTQYF. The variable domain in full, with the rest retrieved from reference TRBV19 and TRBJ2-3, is DGGITQSPKYLFRKEGQNVTLSCEQNLNHDAMYWYRQDPGQGLRLIYYSQIVNDFQKGDIAEGYSVSREKKESFPLTVTSAQKNPTAFYLCASSIQSSFTDTQYFGPGTRLTVL.

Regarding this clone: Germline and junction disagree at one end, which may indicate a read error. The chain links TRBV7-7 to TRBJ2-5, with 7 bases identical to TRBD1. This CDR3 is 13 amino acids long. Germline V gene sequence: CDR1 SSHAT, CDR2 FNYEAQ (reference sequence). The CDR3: CASSPGQVETQYF. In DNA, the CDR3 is TGTGCTAGCAGCCCAGGACAGGTGGAGACCCAGTACTTC.

CDR3 in DNA: TGTGCCAGCAGCGAAACCAGGAACACCGGGGAGCTGTTTTTT. Residues: CASSETRNTGELFF. This sequence joins TRBV9 and TRBJ2-2; D uncertain. The CDR3 length is 14 residues. V shed 3 bases and J shed 1 base, with 7 bases lying between them. Germline V lookup: CDR1 SGDLS, CDR2 YYNGEE.

In DNA, the CDR3 is TGCAGCGCGGGACAGGGTCCCGGGGAGCTGTTTTTT. Translating gives CSAGQGPGELFF. The chain uses TRBV29-1 and TRBJ2-2, with 9 bases fitting TRBD1. The germline CDR1 and CDR2 sequences are SQVTM and ANQGSEA. The CDR3 contains 12 residues. The trim removed 7 bases at V and 6 bases at J, leaving 3 bases unmatched.

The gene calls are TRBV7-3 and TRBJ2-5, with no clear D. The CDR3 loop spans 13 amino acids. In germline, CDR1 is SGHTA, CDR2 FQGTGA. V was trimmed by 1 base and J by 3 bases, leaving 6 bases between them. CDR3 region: CASSLRAEETQYF. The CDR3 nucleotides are TGTGCCAGCAGCTTAAGGGCAGAAGAGACCCAGTACTTC.

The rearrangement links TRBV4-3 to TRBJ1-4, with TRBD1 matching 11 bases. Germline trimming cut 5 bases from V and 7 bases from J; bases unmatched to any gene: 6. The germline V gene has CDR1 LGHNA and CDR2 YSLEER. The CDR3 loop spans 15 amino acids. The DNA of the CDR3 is TGCGCCAGCAGCAAGGACAGGGGGCGGGTTGAAAAACTGTTTTTT. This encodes CASSKDRGRVEKLFF.

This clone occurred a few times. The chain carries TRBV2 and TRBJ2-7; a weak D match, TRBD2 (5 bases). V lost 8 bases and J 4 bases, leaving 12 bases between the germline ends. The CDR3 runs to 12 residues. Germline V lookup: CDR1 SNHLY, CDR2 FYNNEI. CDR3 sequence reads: CASGREIYEQYF. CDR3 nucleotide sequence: TGTGCCAGCGGACGGGAAATTTACGAGCAGTACTTC.

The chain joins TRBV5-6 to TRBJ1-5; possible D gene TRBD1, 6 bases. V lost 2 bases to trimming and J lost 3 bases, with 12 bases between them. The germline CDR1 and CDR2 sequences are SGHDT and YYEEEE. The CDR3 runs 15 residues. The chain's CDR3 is CASSFLGQPNQPQHF. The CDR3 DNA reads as TGTGCCAGCAGCTTTTTGGGACAACCCAATCAGCCCCAGCATTTT. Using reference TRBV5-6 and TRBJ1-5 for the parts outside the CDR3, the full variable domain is DAGVTQSPTHLIKTRGQQVTLRCSPKSGHDTVSWYQQALGQGPQFIFQYYEEEERQRGNFPDRFSGHQFPNYSSELNVNALLLGDSALYLCASSFLGQPNQPQHFGDGTRLSIL.

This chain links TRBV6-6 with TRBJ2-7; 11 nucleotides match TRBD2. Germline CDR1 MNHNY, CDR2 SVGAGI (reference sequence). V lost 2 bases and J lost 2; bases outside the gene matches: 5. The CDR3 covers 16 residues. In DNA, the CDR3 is TGTGCCAGCAGTTACGTCGGGACTAGCGGAACCTACGAGCAGTACTTC. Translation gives CASSYVGTSGTYEQYF.

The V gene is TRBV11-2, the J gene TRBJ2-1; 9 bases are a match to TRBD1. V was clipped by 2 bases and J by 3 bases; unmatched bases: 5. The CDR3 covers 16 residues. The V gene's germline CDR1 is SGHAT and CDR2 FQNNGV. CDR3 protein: CASSLTGTGFYNEQFF. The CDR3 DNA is TGTGCCAGCAGCTTAACCGGGACAGGGTTCTACAATGAGCAGTTCTTC.

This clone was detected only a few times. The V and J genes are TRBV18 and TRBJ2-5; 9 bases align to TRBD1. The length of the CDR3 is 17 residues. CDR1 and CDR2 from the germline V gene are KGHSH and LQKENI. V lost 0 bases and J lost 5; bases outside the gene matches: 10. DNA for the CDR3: TGTGCCAGCTCACCACCGGCGGGACAGGGTCCACGCGAGACCCAGTACTTC. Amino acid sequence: CASSPPAGQGPRETQYF.

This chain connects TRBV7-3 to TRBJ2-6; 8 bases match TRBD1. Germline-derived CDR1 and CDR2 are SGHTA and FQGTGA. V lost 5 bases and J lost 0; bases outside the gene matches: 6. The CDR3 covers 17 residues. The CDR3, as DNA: TGTGCCAGCAGCCCCCAGGGGGCGGGCTCTGGGGCCAACGTCCTGACTTTC. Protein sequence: CASSPQGAGSGANVLTF.

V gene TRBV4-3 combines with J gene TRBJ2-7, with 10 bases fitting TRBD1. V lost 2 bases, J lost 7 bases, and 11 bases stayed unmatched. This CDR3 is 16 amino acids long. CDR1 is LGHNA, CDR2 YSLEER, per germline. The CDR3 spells CASSQFRDRGVGEQYF. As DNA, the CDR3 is TGCGCCAGCAGCCAATTCAGGGACAGGGGAGTCGGGGAGCAGTACTTC.

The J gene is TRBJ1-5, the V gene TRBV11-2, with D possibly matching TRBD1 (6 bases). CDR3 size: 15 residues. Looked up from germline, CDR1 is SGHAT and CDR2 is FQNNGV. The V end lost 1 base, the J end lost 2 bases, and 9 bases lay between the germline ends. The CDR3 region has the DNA TGTGCCAGCAGCTTAGGGACAGCGGGCAATCAGCCCCAGCATTTT. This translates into CASSLGTAGNQPQHF. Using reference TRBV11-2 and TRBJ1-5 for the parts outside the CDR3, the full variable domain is EAGVAQSPRYKIIEKRQSVAFWCNPISGHATLYWYQQILGQGPKLLIQFQNNGVVDDSQLPKDRFSAERLKGVDSTLKIQPAKLEDSAVYLCASSLGTAGNQPQHFGDGTRLSIL.

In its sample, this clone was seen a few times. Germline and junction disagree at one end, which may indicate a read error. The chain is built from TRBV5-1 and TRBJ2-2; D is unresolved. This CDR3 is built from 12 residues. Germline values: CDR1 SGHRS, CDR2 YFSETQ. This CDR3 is CASSPNSGELFF. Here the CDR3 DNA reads TGCGCCAGCAGCCCGAACTCCGGGGAGCTGTTTTTT.

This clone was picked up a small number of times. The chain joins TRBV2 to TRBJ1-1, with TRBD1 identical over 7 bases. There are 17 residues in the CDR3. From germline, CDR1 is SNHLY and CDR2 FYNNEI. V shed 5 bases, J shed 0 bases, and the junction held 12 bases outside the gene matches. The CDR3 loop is CASSRSPGQKVNTEAFF. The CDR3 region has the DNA TGTGCCAGCAGTAGATCCCCGGGACAGAAGGTGAACACTGAAGCTTTCTTT.

The DNA for the CDR3 is TGTGCCAGCTCACCACTGGCGGATTCCGCCAGCACCATATATTTT. This translates into CASSPLADSASTIYF. This chain connects TRBV18 to TRBJ1-3; D is uncertain. Germline V CDR1 and CDR2: KGHSH, LQKENI. The CDR3 totals 15 residues. Trimming shortened V by 1 base and J by 9 bases, and 16 bases separated the two germline ends.

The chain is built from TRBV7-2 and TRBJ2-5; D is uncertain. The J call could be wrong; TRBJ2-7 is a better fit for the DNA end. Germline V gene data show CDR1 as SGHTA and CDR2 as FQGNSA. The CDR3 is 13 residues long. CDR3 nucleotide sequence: TGTGCCAGCAGACTTAGCCTGGCCCACGAGCAGTACTTC. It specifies CASRLSLAHEQYF.

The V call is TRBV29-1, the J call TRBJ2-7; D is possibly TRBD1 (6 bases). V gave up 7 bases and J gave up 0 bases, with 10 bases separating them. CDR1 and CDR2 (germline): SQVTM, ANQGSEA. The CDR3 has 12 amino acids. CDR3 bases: TGCAGCGCCCGGGACAACTCCTACGAGCAGTACTTC. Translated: CSARDNSYEQYF.

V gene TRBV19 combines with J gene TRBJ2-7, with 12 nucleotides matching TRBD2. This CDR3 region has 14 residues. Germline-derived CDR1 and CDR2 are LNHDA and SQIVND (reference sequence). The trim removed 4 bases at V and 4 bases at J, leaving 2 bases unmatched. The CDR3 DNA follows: TGTGCCAGTAGTAGACTAGCGGGAGCGTACGAGCAGTACTTC. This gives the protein CASSRLAGAYEQYF.

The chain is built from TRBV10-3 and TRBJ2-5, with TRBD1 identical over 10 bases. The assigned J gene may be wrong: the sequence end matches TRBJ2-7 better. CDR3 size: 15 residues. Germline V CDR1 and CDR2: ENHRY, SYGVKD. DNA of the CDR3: TGTGCCATCAAGAACCCGGGACAGGGGTCCTACGAGCAGTACTTC. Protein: CAIKNPGQGSYEQYF.

Here the CDR3 DNA reads TGTGCCAGCTCACCACAGGAGGGCCCAAGCACAGATACGCAGTATTTT. As protein: CASSPQEGPSTDTQYF. The rearrangement uses TRBV18 and TRBJ2-3, with D maybe TRBD2 (6 bases). The CDR3 has 16 amino acids. The germline V and J ends were trimmed by 1 base and 0 bases, with 11 bases remaining between them. CDR1 KGHSH and CDR2 LQKENI come from the germline V gene.